This TCR beta chain was retrieved from a study of blood T cells in healthy people across ages (dated by TCRdb to about 2015). For the wider study: In model experiments, template switching captured roughly one uniquely barcoded TCR beta cDNA molecule for every two T cells. Age-related changes in TCR beta repertoire diversity were measured in the study by deep sequencing normalized with unique cDNA molecular identifiers. The donors were divided into four age groups: young (average around 16 years), middle-aged (about 40), aged (approximately 62) and long-lived (around 80). Donors of different ages were randomly distributed across sequencing lanes to avoid experimental bias. Two additional independent replicas of 1 million unique cDNA reads from the same blood draw were analyzed for two donors (one aged 18 to 29 and one aged 80 or older).

General conclusions and limits of the study: Observed TCR beta diversity per million T cells fell roughly linearly with age, and a significant reduction was already apparent by age around 39. Because the CMV infection status of the donors was unknown, age-related changes in expanded clonotypes may potentially have been confounded. There was a strong correlation between observed TCR beta diversity and the percentage of naive T cells measured by flow cytometry. Because profiling used bulk unsorted PBMCs, naive and antigen-experienced compartments could not be compared conclusively. The long-lived group showed more naive CD4+ T cells, fewer expanded clones and increased TCR diversity than the aged group, suggesting age selection. Estimates of total diversity from one million sequenced T cells were regarded as lower bounds and underestimates.

As for this clonotype: Its antigen is currently not known. No clone much larger than this one lies a single base away; base qualities are absent.

The receptor library was made with 5' RACE. Instrument used: Illumina HiSeq 2500. The second PCR ran for roughly 7 to 12 cycles and used a J-beta primer mix along with a sample-barcoded 5' primer. A unique molecular identifier was introduced onto each TCR beta cDNA molecule by a template-switch 5' adaptor carrying 12 random nucleotides. Each sample yielded at least 2.5 million CDR3-containing paired-end reads. First-strand cDNA was synthesized from all RNA with the Mint cDNA synthesis kit, primed by a TRBC-specific oligonucleotide. All cDNA was treated with uracil-DNA glycosylase and then went through a first 18-cycle PCR with the universal primers M1SS and BC2_uni_R. For the original study's pipeline: For normalization, 1 million high-quality reads were randomly selected from each sample, with every read carrying a distinct molecular identifier. Instead of being binned into consensus sequences, reads that shared molecular identifiers were thrown out. CDR3 identification, clonotype clustering and error correction used MiTCR with a Q25 quality threshold and the strictest error-elimination algorithm. A nonparametric unseen species model with Euler transformation was used to estimate lower-bound total TCR beta diversity. Clones were called with MiXCR by TCRdb after fastp trimmed the public reads at Q25, and only in-frame beta chains were retained. CDR3 protein sequences are deduplicated, and each keeps its most common genes and DNA. TCRdb, not the original authors, processed these V and J calls. This sample has more than 650,000 distinct CDR3 sequences in its table, and 20% to 25% of those were observed once. The top ten constitute about 20% of the sample.

The 39 donors, aged 6 to 90 years, were systemically healthy Caucasian individuals from Russia. Each donor gave ten milliliters of peripheral blood, drawn into EDTA-treated Vacutainer tubes. Ficoll-Paque density-gradient centrifugation was used to isolate PBMCs, with at least 6.5 million per sample. Total RNA was extracted from PBMCs with Trizol reagent, with at least 5 micrograms obtained per sample. For every donor, flow cytometry on a PBMC aliquot measured the percentage of naive CD45RAhigh/CD27high T cells. The germline V gene (reference sequence) specifies LNHDA as CDR1 and SQIVND as CDR2. V was cut back by 10 bases and J by 8 bases, leaving a gap of 17 bases between them. The CDR3 sequence holds 13 residues, the cysteine and phenylalanine included. Just CDR3 DNA is preserved here, 39 bases in frame from base 1.

The material sequenced was blood. The sequence joins TRBV19 to TRBJ1-4, with the D gene not clear enough to name. This sequence was found in a man between 65 and 85 years old in good health. Read as DNA, the sequence is TGTGCCACCTCCCCGGTGGTTCGGGAAAAACTGTTTTTT. This is translated as CATSPVVREKLFF.